This TCR beta chain appears in the sequencing data of a study of CD8+CD57+ T cells in acquired aplastic anemia. Trimming left V 5 bases short and J 1 base short, with 13 bases between. This CDR3 is 15 amino acids long. TCR beta VDJ combinations and CDR3 sequences were profiled from genomic DNA. TCRdb re-called the reads with MiXCR, one entry per CDR3 protein. The data hold over 250,000 distinct CDR3 sequences, with about 50% observed a single time. On this clonotype: The antigen is undetermined.

Whoever was chosen for sequencing had shown CD8+CD57+ cell expansion by flow cytometry. Study outcomes and limitations: Sharing between patients and controls was observed for around 30 CD8+ CDR3 sequences.

This sequence originates from a human donor with aplastic anemia. The rearrangement uses TRBV12-3 or TRBV12-4 and TRBJ2-3, with TRBD2 as a possible D gene (6 bases). The specimen sequenced was sorted CD4+, CD8+, or CD8+CD57+ T cells (not recorded which) from PBMCs. This CDR3 reads CASSTRSGGTDTQYF. CDR3 nucleotide sequence: TGTGCCAGCAGTACAAGGTCGGGGGGCACAGATACGCAGTATTTT.